This T cell receptor beta chain was sequenced in a study of CD8+CD57+ T cells in acquired aplastic anemia. The germline V gene encodes CDR1 LNHDA and CDR2 SQIVND (reference sequence). CDR3 length: 16 residues. J lost 6 bases, V lost 3 bases, and 7 bases had no gene match. The patients chosen for sequencing had shown expansion of CD8+CD57+ cells (detected by flow cytometry). Every patient was diagnosed with severe acquired aplastic anemia. None of the patients had been given any therapy when their blood was sampled. The TCR beta profiling, which covered VDJ combination and CDR3 sequence, was carried out using genomic DNA as the template. MiXCR, applied by TCRdb to the reads, yields one record per CDR3 protein. This sample yields about half a million distinct CDR3 sequences, of which more than 25% are seen a single time; about 0.8% belongs to the top ten.

The material sequenced was sorted CD4+, CD8+, or CD8+CD57+ T cells (not recorded which) from PBMCs. The sequence derives from a human donor with aplastic anemia. The chain links TRBV19 to TRBJ1-6, with TRBD1 matching over 8 bases. The CDR3 DNA reads as TGTGCCAGTAGTATTATGACAGGGGTGGGTAATTCACCCCTCCACTTT. The encoded protein is CASSIMTGVGNSPLHF.